The 32 T cell receptor beta chains reported below all come from one sample, sequenced in a study of blood T cell repertoires in COVID-19. Sequenced by immunoSEQ multiplex PCR; TCRdb stores in-frame clones only, minus some. The sample shows about 220,000 clones, approximately 85% of them seen only once. Source material: peripheral blood. These receptors were taken from a woman aged 70 to 79 with COVID-19, enrolled during active disease.

The chain combines TRBV7-6 with TRBJ2-3, with 10 bases that match TRBD2. V trimming: 5 bases; J trimming: 6 bases; junction bases outside the gene matches: 8. CDR1 and CDR2 (germline): SGHVS, FNYEAQ. This CDR3 has 15 residues. The CDR3 DNA reads TGTGCCAGCAGCACCTCACTAGCGGGGAGGGATACGCAGTATTTT. Protein: CASSTSLAGRDTQYF. Drawing the rest from reference TRBV7-6 and TRBJ2-3, the complete variable domain is GAGVSQSPRYKVTKRGQDVALRCDPISGHVSLYWYRQALGQGPEFLTYFNYEAQQDKSGLPNDRFSAERPEGSISTLTIQRTEQRDSAMYRCASSTSLAGRDTQYFGPGTRLTVL.

V and J are TRBV4-1 and TRBJ1-6, with 7 bases aligning to TRBD1. The CDR3 is 14 residues long. J gave up 6 bases and V 2 bases, and 1 base lay outside the gene matches. Germline V lookup: CDR1 MGHRA, CDR2 YSYEKL. In nucleotides, the CDR3 is TGCGCCAGCAGCCAAACAGGGGTTAATTCACCCCTCCACTTT. Protein sequence: CASSQTGVNSPLHF.

This clone was found a few times. The V call is TRBV6-6, the J call TRBJ2-7; 8 positions match TRBD1. This CDR3 comprises 14 residues. Trimming cost V 6 bases and J 6 bases; bases outside gene matches: 10. Germline V CDR1 and CDR2: MNHNY, SVGAGI (reference sequence). CDR3 sequence reads: CASSRDRGFSEQYF. The CDR3 nucleotides read TGTGCCAGCAGCCGAGACAGGGGTTTTAGCGAGCAGTACTTC.

J is TRBJ2-2 and V is TRBV5-1; D is uncertain. The CDR3 runs 16 residues. Trimming cost V 4 bases and J 0 bases, with 13 bases left between them. CDR1 and CDR2 (germline): SGHRS, YFSETQ. The CDR3 spells CASSQKRGPNTGELFF. The DNA for the CDR3 is TGCGCCAGCAGCCAGAAACGTGGTCCGAACACCGGGGAGCTGTTTTTT.

This clone came up once. A much larger clone lies a single base off, so this may be a read error. The sample holds other DNA sequences that translate to the same CDR3. The chain is built from TRBV5-4 and TRBJ1-2; 9 nucleotides agree with TRBD1. The CDR3 covers 14 residues. J gave up 2 bases and V 2 bases, and 1 base lay outside the gene matches. CDR1 SGHNT and CDR2 YYREEE come from the germline V gene (reference sequence). The CDR3 DNA is TGTGCCAGCAGCTTACAGGGGGCGAACTATGGCTACACCTTC. It codes for CASSLQGANYGYTF.

This clone qualifies as medium-sized. CDR3 residues: CASSLGQDRGTNTEAFF. The CDR3 coding sequence is TGTGCCAGCAGCTTAGGGCAGGACAGGGGGACGAACACTGAAGCTTTCTTT. The chain couples TRBV11-3 to TRBJ1-1; the match to TRBD1 covers 10 bases. J gave up 1 base and V 1 base, and 6 bases lay outside the gene matches. The CDR3 extends over 17 amino acids. Germline CDR1 reads SGHNT; CDR2 reads YENEEA.

This rearrangement joins TRBV28 to TRBJ2-3, with TRBD2 matching 11 bases. Germline CDR1 and CDR2: MDHEN and SYDVKM. The length of the CDR3 is 17 residues. Germline trimming cut 3 bases from V and 0 bases from J; bases unmatched to any gene: 5. The CDR3 region is CASSFSGRGRSTDTQYF. For the CDR3, the DNA is TGTGCCAGCAGTTTTAGCGGGAGGGGGAGAAGCACAGATACGCAGTATTTT.

In this sample, this clone turned up once. CDR3 protein: CAWRTAGPINADTQYF. The CDR3 DNA is TGTGCCTGGAGGACCGCGGGACCCATCAACGCAGATACGCAGTATTTT. The rearrangement uses TRBV30 and TRBJ2-3; a possible D gene is TRBD2 (6 bases). The V gene lost 3 bases and the J gene lost 4 bases, with 20 bases spanning the gap. The CDR3 is 16 residues long. Germline assignment: CDR1 GTSNPN and CDR2 SVGIG (reference sequence).

This rearrangement joins TRBV1 to TRBJ1-5; the D segment call TRBD1 is taken from the table without a DNA check. TRBV1 represents a pseudogene. The CDR3 runs to 17 residues. CDR3 amino acids: CTSSRRQGQFRNQPQHF. As DNA, the CDR3 is TGCACCAGCAGCCGTCGACAGGGCCAATTCCGCAATCAGCCCCAGCATTTT.

The chain uses TRBV4-1 and TRBJ2-1; 14 bases line up with TRBD2. The CDR3 runs 17 residues. Germline V CDR1 and CDR2: MGHRA, YSYEKL. V was pared by 4 bases and J by 0 bases, with 2 bases of the junction left unmatched. CDR3 residues: CASSLGTSGGSYNEQFF. The CDR3 DNA follows: TGCGCCAGCAGCCTGGGGACTAGCGGGGGCTCCTACAATGAGCAGTTCTTC.

The chain couples TRBV11-2 to TRBJ2-7; 9 nucleotides line up with TRBD2. V lost 4 bases, J lost 3 bases, and 16 bases stayed unmatched. The germline gives CDR1 SGHAT, CDR2 FQNNGV. This CDR3 has 18 amino acids. CDR3 protein: CASSSTPQGLAGRYEQYF. The CDR3 nucleotides are TGTGCCAGCAGCTCAACCCCCCAGGGGCTAGCGGGACGCTACGAGCAGTACTTC.

The rearrangement uses TRBV4-3 and TRBJ2-5, with 8 positions matching TRBD2. CDR1 and CDR2 (germline): LGHNA, YSLEER. There are 15 residues in the CDR3. V lost 0 bases, J lost 4 bases, and 4 bases stayed unmatched. DNA of the CDR3: TGCGCCAGCAGCCAAGAAGGGACTAGAGGAGAGACCCAGTACTTC. This gives the protein CASSQEGTRGETQYF.

The chain links TRBV19 to TRBJ1-1; TRBD1 aligns across 8 bases. The J segment lost 0 bases and the V segment lost 3 bases, leaving 6 bases of the junction unmatched. The CDR3 is 16 residues long. Germline CDR1 reads LNHDA; CDR2 reads SQIVND (reference sequence). The CDR3, as DNA: TGTGCCAGTAGTATTTGGGGGACAGGAATGAACACTGAAGCTTTCTTT. Translation: CASSIWGTGMNTEAFF.

In its sample, this clone was seen a few times. The CDR3 sequence: CASRIDTNYGYTF. For the CDR3, the DNA is TGCGCCAGCCGGATCGACACTAACTATGGCTACACCTTC. The J gene is TRBJ1-2, the V gene TRBV5-1, with D unresolved. The germline CDR1 and CDR2 sequences are SGHRS and YFSETQ. The length of the CDR3 is 13 residues. V lost 7 bases, J lost 0 bases, and 10 bases lay in between.

The rearrangement links TRBV6-5 to TRBJ2-3; 7 nucleotides agree with TRBD2. V lost 4 bases, J lost 4 bases, and 5 bases stayed unmatched. The CDR3 consists of 14 residues. Looked up from germline, CDR1 is MNHEY and CDR2 is SVGAGI. CDR3 in amino acids: CASSLRGEADTQYF. For the CDR3, the DNA is TGTGCCAGCAGTTTACGGGGGGAGGCAGATACGCAGTATTTT.

J is TRBJ1-1 and V is TRBV29-1; D might be TRBD1 (6 bases). The germline V gene encodes CDR1 SQVTM and CDR2 ANQGSEA. The V end was cut by 7 bases, the J end by 6 bases, with 18 bases between. This CDR3 has 13 amino acids. CDR3 loop: CSGGQPKGAEAFF. CDR3 sequence (DNA): TGCAGCGGAGGACAGCCAAAAGGCGCTGAAGCTTTCTTT.

J is TRBJ1-2 and V is TRBV11-2, with D tentatively TRBD1 (6 bases). Germline values: CDR1 SGHAT, CDR2 FQNNGV. CDR3 length equals 14 residues. Trimming cost V 4 bases and J 3 bases, with 12 bases left between them. CDR3 DNA sequence: TGTGCCAGCAGCTGGGACCGACAGGACTATGGCTACACCTTC. This sequence encodes CASSWDRQDYGYTF.

The chain couples TRBV4-2 to TRBJ2-5; 8 bases line up with TRBD2. J was trimmed by 5 bases and V by 2 bases; bases with no gene match: 7. The CDR3 is 15 amino acids. Germline values: CDR1 LGHNA, CDR2 YNFKEQ. The CDR3 spells CASSQSAGVRETQYF. In nucleotides, the CDR3 is TGTGCCAGCAGCCAATCAGCGGGGGTGAGGGAGACCCAGTACTTC.

The chain is built from TRBV7-2 and TRBJ2-7, with 9 bases identical to TRBD1. Germline trimming cut 5 bases from V and 6 bases from J; bases unmatched to any gene: 5. Germline-derived CDR1 and CDR2 are SGHTA and FQGNSA. The CDR3 covers 13 residues. Written as DNA, the CDR3 is TGTGCCAGCAGCGATGGGACAGGGACCGAGCAGTACTTC. It specifies CASSDGTGTEQYF. The full variable domain, in which reference TRBV7-2 and TRBJ2-7 provide the parts outside the CDR3, is GAGVSQSPSNKVTEKGKDVELRCDPISGHTALYWYRQSLGQGLEFLIYFQGNSAPDKSGLPSDRFSAERTGGSVSTLTIQRTQQEDSAVYLCASSDGTGTEQYFGPGTRLTVT.

The chain joins TRBV4-1 to TRBJ1-6; 10 nucleotides match TRBD1. V gave up 2 bases and J gave up 7 bases; unmatched junction bases: 11. There are 18 residues in the CDR3. Germline V gene data show CDR1 as MGHRA and CDR2 as YSYEKL. The CDR3, as DNA: TGCGCCAGCAGCCAACAGAACCGACAGGGGGCGGGAAATTCACCCCTCCACTTT. Protein: CASSQQNRQGAGNSPLHF.

The chain combines TRBV5-6 with TRBJ1-2, with D tentatively TRBD1 (6 bases). The V gene's germline CDR1 is SGHDT and CDR2 YYEEEE. Deletions cut 1 base from V and 0 bases from J, with 13 bases between. CDR3 length equals 16 residues. In DNA form, the CDR3 reads TGTGCCAGCAGCTTGACAGGGACTACATCTAACTATGGCTACACCTTC. This translates into CASSLTGTTSNYGYTF.

The rearrangement uses TRBV19 and TRBJ1-5, with D possibly TRBD1 on 6 matching bases. V was trimmed by 3 bases and J by 6 bases, leaving 15 bases between them. This CDR3 region has 15 residues. CDR1 is LNHDA, CDR2 SQIVND, per germline (reference sequence). The CDR3 region is CASSMIKQGGQPQHF. In DNA, the CDR3 is TGTGCCAGTAGTATGATTAAACAGGGCGGTCAGCCCCAGCATTTT.

The rearrangement joins TRBV3-1 (or the pseudogene TRBV3-2) to TRBJ2-5; 11 bases map to TRBD2. V shed 0 bases, J shed 2 bases, and the junction held 2 bases outside the gene matches. Germline values: CDR1 LGHDT, CDR2 YNNKEL (reference sequence). The CDR3 spans 16 residues. DNA for the CDR3: TGTGCCAGCAGCCAAGAGACTAGCGGGGCACAAGAGACCCAGTACTTC. Translated, it gives CASSQETSGAQETQYF.

The rearrangement links TRBV6-2 or TRBV6-3 to TRBJ1-5; the D is unclear. The V end lost 2 bases, the J end lost 2 bases, and 7 bases lay between the germline ends. From germline, CDR1 is MNHEY and CDR2 SVGEGT. The length of the CDR3 is 14 residues. The chain's CDR3 is CASSYVGGNQPQHF. Written as DNA, the CDR3 is TGTGCCAGCAGTTACGTCGGGGGCAATCAGCCCCAGCATTTT.

Here the CDR3 DNA reads TGTGCCAGCTCACTGGGCCCCCGAGAGACCCAGTACTTC. Translated: CASSLGPRETQYF. The rearrangement links TRBV18 to TRBJ2-5, with D hard to call. Germline CDR1 is KGHSH and CDR2 is LQKENI. V gave up 4 bases and J gave up 4 bases, with 10 bases separating them. The CDR3 spans 13 residues. The full variable domain, rest sourced from reference TRBV18 and TRBJ2-5, is NAGVMQNPRHLVRRRGQEARLRCSPMKGHSHVYWYRQLPEEGLKFMVYLQKENIIDESGMPKERFSAEFPKEGPSILRIQQVVRGDSAAYFCASSLGPRETQYFGPGTRLLVL.

This chain links TRBV13 with TRBJ2-1; 9 nucleotides match TRBD1. CDR1 is PRHDT and CDR2 is FYEKMQ in the germline V gene (reference sequence). CDR3 length: 15 amino acids. Trimming at V came to 5 bases and at J to 6 bases, leaving 8 bases not matched to a gene. This CDR3 is CASSTSRDRANEQFF. The CDR3, as DNA: TGTGCCAGCAGCACATCGAGGGACAGGGCCAATGAGCAGTTCTTC.

The rearrangement uses TRBV27 and TRBJ2-7; D uncertain. The CDR3 covers 10 residues. Germline CDR1 MNHEY, CDR2 SMNVEV (reference sequence). Deletions cut 6 bases from V and 3 bases from J, with 3 bases between. CDR3 DNA sequence: TGTGCCAGCAGCCTCTACGAGCAGTACTTC. The encoded protein is CASSLYEQYF.

The V gene is TRBV6-5, the J gene TRBJ2-7, with a possible D match to TRBD1 (6 bases). The V and J ends lost 0 bases and 2 bases respectively, with 14 bases between them. CDR3 size: 16 residues. CDR1 MNHEY and CDR2 SVGAGI come from the germline V gene. The CDR3 is CASSYSYSGTTYEQYF. CDR3 coding DNA: TGTGCCAGCAGTTACTCCTATTCCGGGACAACCTACGAGCAGTACTTC.

This sequence joins TRBV5-1 and TRBJ1-2; 7 bases match TRBD1. This CDR3 is built from 17 residues. Germline values: CDR1 SGHRS, CDR2 YFSETQ. V lost 0 bases and J lost 3; bases outside the gene matches: 11. The CDR3 DNA is TGCGCCAGCAGCTTGGATACCCCGGGACAGCTCTACTATGGCTACACCTTC. It is translated as CASSLDTPGQLYYGYTF.

The V call is TRBV5-4, the J call TRBJ2-7; a weak D match, TRBD1 (5 bases). The CDR3 runs to 14 residues. V lost 3 bases to trimming and J lost 2 bases, with 12 bases between them. Germline CDR1 reads SGHNT; CDR2 reads YYREEE (reference sequence). DNA for the CDR3: TGTGCCAGCAGCTCGAAGACAGTCCCCTACGAGCAGTACTTC. Amino acid sequence: CASSSKTVPYEQYF.

This clone was observed a few times. The chain uses TRBV18 and TRBJ1-2; the D is unclear. This CDR3 comprises 15 residues. Per germline, CDR1 KGHSH and CDR2 LQKENI. V was trimmed by 3 bases and J by 4 bases, leaving 15 bases between them. The CDR3 protein is CASSPWGGQSYGYTF. CDR3 coding DNA: TGTGCCAGCTCACCCTGGGGAGGGCAGAGCTATGGCTACACCTTC.

The chain's CDR3 is CASSLEGAHPETQYF. CDR3 bases: TGCGCCAGCAGCTTGGAGGGGGCGCATCCTGAGACCCAGTACTTC. The V and J genes are TRBV5-1 and TRBJ2-5, with 7 bases aligning to TRBD1. The ends lost 0 bases at V and 5 bases at J; junction bases unmatched: 7. CDR1 is SGHRS and CDR2 is YFSETQ in the germline V gene. The CDR3 runs 15 residues.